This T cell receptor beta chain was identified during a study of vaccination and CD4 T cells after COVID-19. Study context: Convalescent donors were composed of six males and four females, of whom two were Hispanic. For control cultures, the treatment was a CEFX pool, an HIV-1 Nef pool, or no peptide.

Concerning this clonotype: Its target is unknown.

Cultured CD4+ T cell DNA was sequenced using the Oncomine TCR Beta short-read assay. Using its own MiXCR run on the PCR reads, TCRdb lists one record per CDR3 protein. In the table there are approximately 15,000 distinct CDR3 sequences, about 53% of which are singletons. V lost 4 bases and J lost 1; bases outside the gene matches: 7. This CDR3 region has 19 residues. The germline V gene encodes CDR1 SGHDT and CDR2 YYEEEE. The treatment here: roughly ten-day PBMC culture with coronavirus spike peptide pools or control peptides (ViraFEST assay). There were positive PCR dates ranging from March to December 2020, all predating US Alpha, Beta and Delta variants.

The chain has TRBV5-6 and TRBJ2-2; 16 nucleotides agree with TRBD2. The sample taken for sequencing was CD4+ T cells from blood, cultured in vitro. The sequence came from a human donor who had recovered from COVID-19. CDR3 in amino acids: CASSLPGLAGGENTGELFF. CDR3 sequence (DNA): TGTGCCAGCAGCCTCCCGGGACTAGCGGGGGGGGAGAACACCGGGGAGCTGTTTTTT.